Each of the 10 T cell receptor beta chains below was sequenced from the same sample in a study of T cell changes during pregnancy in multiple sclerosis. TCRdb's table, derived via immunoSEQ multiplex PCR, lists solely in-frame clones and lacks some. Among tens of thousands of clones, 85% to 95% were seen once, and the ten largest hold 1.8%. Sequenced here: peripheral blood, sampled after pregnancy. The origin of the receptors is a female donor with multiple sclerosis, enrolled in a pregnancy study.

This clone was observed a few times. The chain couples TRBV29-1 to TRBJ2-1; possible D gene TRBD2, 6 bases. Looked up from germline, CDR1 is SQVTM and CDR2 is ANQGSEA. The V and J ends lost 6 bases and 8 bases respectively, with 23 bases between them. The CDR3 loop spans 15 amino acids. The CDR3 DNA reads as TGCAGCGTCGACACGGGGCGGGGCCTTAACTATGAGCAGTTCTTC. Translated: CSVDTGRGLNYEQFF.

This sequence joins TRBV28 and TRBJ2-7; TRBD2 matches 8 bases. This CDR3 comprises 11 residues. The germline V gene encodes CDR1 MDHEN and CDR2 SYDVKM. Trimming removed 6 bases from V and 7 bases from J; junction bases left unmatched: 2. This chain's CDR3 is CASRVAGEQYF. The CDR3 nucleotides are TGTGCCAGCAGAGTAGCGGGGGAGCAGTACTTC.

This CDR3 reads CASSTSVSGTSVEQFF. CDR3 bases: TGTGCCAGCAGCACCTCGGTCTCCGGGACTAGCGTAGAGCAGTTCTTC. The rearrangement links TRBV9 to TRBJ2-1, with 10 bases matching TRBD2. CDR3 length: 16 residues. The junction had 14 bases not matched to a gene; V was cut back by 4 bases and J by 10 bases. Germline loops: CDR1 SGDLS, CDR2 YYNGEE.

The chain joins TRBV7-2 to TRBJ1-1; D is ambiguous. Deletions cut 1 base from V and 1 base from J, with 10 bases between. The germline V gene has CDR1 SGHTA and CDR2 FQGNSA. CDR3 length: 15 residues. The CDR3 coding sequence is TGTGCCAGCAGCTTAGATGTCAGGTGGAACACTGAAGCTTTCTTT. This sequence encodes CASSLDVRWNTEAFF.

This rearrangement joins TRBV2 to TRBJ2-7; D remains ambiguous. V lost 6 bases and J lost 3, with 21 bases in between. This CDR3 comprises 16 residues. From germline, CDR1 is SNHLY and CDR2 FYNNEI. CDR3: CASRSGFVDGDYEQYF. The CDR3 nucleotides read TGTGCCAGCAGGTCCGGGTTTGTTGACGGTGACTACGAGCAGTACTTC.

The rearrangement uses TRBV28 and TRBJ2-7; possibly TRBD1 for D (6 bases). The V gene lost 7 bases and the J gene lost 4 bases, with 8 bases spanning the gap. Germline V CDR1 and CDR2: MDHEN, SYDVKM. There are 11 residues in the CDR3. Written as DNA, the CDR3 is TGTGCCAGCACGGACAGTTACGAGCAGTACTTC. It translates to CASTDSYEQYF.

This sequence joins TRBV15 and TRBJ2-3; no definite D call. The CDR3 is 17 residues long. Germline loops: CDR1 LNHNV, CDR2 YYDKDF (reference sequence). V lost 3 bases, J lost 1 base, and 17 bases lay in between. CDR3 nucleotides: TGTGCCACCAGCAGGTCAGCCGCCCGGCAGGGCACAGATACGCAGTATTTT. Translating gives CATSRSAARQGTDTQYF.

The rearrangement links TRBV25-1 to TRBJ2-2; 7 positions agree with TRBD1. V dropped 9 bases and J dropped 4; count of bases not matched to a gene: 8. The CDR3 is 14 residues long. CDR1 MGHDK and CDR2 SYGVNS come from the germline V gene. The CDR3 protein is CASSGTAITGELFF. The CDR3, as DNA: TGTGCCAGTTCCGGGACAGCGATCACCGGGGAGCTGTTTTTT.

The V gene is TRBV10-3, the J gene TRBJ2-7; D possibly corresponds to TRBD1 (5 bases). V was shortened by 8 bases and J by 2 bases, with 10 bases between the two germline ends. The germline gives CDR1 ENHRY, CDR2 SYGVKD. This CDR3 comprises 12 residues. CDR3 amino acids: CAIGAEPYEQYF. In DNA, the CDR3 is TGTGCCATCGGGGCGGAACCCTACGAGCAGTACTTC.

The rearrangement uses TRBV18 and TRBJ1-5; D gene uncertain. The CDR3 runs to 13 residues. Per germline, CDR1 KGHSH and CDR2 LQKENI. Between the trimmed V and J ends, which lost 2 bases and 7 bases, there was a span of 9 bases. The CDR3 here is CASSPGLRQPQHF. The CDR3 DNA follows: TGTGCCAGCTCACCAGGACTTAGGCAGCCCCAGCATTTT.